This T cell receptor beta chain appears in the sequencing data of a study of technical replicates of blood from a handful of donors. Per germline, CDR1 MNHEY and CDR2 SMNVEV (reference sequence). With 5 bases removed from V and 1 base from J, the gap between germline ends came to 18 bases. The CDR3 contains 17 residues. TCRdb keeps only in-frame clones here, not all; method: immunoSEQ multiplex PCR. Of approximately 70,000 clones listed, around 97% are singletons. The chain links TRBV27 to TRBJ1-5; D perhaps matches TRBD1 (6 bases). The sequenced material came from T cells isolated from PBMCs. The sequence was obtained from a human donor in good health. The CDR3 spells CASSRTPGVGSNQPQHF. The CDR3 coding sequence is TGTGCCAGCAGTCGAACTCCAGGGGTGGGAAGCAATCAGCCCCAGCATTTT.